This T cell receptor beta chain came from a study of control samples from healthy donors and cancer patients. This CDR3 spans 13 amino acids. The V gene lost 1 base and the J gene lost 13 bases, with 14 bases spanning the gap. Per germline, CDR1 SGHTA and CDR2 FQGNSA. Libraries were prepared by immunoSEQ multiplex PCR; TCRdb keeps only in-frame clonotypes and omits some of them. Its table lists approximately 190,000 clones. This chain connects TRBV7-2 to TRBJ2-1; D is undetermined. Sequencing was done on a sample of blood. This receptor was obtained from a woman aged 25-40 years in good health. The DNA of the CDR3 is TGTGCCAGCAGCTTAGGCTTTTATGTGAGACAGTTCTTC. Translation: CASSLGFYVRQFF. Based on the CDR3 plus reference TRBV7-2 and TRBJ2-1, the full variable domain is GAGVSQSPSNKVTEKGKDVELRCDPISGHTALYWYRQSLGQGLEFLIYFQGNSAPDKSGLPSDRFSAERTGGSVSTLTIQRTQQEDSAVYLCASSLGFYVRQFFGPGTRLTVL.